This TCR beta chain was captured in a study of blood T cell repertoires in COVID-19. Method: immunoSEQ multiplex PCR; TCRdb's copy keeps in-frame clones and lacks some. The table includes hundreds of thousands of clones, roughly 90% detected once. This CDR3 has 13 residues. V lost 3 bases, J lost 9 bases, and 14 bases lay in between. Germline CDR1 KGHSH, CDR2 LQKENI. The J gene is TRBJ1-1, the V gene TRBV18, with a weak D call TRBD1 (5 bases). The sequence was collected from a woman in her fifties or sixties who had recovered from COVID-19. The material sequenced was PBMCs or T cells enriched from blood (not recorded which). In nucleotides, the CDR3 is TGTGCCAGCTCACCGGGGCTCTCCGAGCAAGCTTTCTTT. Amino acid sequence: CASSPGLSEQAFF.